These T cell receptor beta chains were read from a single sample in a study of blood T cell repertoires in COVID-19. Here immunoSEQ multiplex PCR was the method, and the copy in TCRdb shows in-frame clones only, minus some. The table shows roughly 80,000 clones, with around four fifths occurring only once. The sequenced material came from peripheral blood. Receptors originate from a human donor in a cohort sampled during active COVID-19. The CDR3 runs from the conserved cysteine through the conserved F or W. The D gene is left open where the match is weak. Expanded clones are given a class, and other clones once, few, many or no size at all.

V gene	clone size	D gene	J gene	CDR3 protein	CDR3 DNA
TRBV7-2	few	TRBD2	TRBJ2-7	CASSLEGRGEQYF	TGTGCCAGCAGCCTCGAGGGGAGGGGCGAGCAGTACTTC
TRBV11-2	.	TRBD1	TRBJ2-7	CASSAQDRGTLGYEQYF	TGTGCCAGCAGCGCTCAAGACAGGGGGACCCTTGGATACGAGCAGTACTTC
TRBV2	once	.	TRBJ1-1	CASILDRTVNTEAFF	.
TRBV29-1	.	.	TRBJ1-1	CSVTQRGGTEAFF	TGCAGCGTTACACAGAGAGGAGGCACTGAAGCTTTCTTT
TRBV6-5	.	.	TRBJ1-3	CASISSSGNTIYF	TGTGCCAGCATTTCCAGCTCTGGAAACACCATATATTTT
TRBV30	.	.	TRBJ1-2	CAWSVGFEGIDGYTF	TGTGCCTGGAGTGTAGGGTTTGAGGGTATCGATGGCTACACCTTC
TRBV20-1	.	TRBD1	TRBJ2-5	CSASEQGAGQETQYF	TGCAGTGCTAGTGAGCAGGGGGCAGGACAAGAGACCCAGTACTTC
TRBV7-6	.	TRBD1	TRBJ1-4	CASSLKTGRTNEKLFF	TGTGCCAGCAGCTTAAAGACAGGGAGAACTAATGAAAAACTGTTTTTT
TRBV5-6	.	TRBD2	TRBJ2-3	CGTSGGASTDTQYF	TGTGGGACTAGCGGGGGGGCGAGCACAGATACGCAGTATTTT
TRBV6-5	.	.	TRBJ2-3	CASSYFSSTDTQYF	TGTGCCAGCAGTTATTTCAGTTCCACAGATACGCAGTATTTT
TRBV20-1	.	.	TRBJ2-1	CSASDGGRANEQFF	TGCAGTGCTAGTGACGGAGGGAGAGCGAATGAGCAGTTCTTC
TRBV7-6	.	TRBD2	TRBJ2-1	CASSLGRGGPGEQFF	TGTGCCAGCAGCTTAGGGCGGGGGGGCCCCGGTGAGCAGTTCTTC
TRBV18	.	.	TRBJ2-2	CASSSDTGELFF	TGTGCCAGCTCATCCGACACCGGGGAGCTGTTTTTT
TRBV28	.	TRBD1	TRBJ2-5	CASSSSGTGRETQYF	TGTGCCAGCAGTTCGTCCGGGACAGGGAGGGAGACCCAGTACTTC
TRBV11-2	.	.	TRBJ2-7	CASSASGGGAYEQYF	TGTGCCAGCAGCGCCAGTGGTGGAGGGGCCTACGAGCAGTACTTC
TRBV6-6	.	.	TRBJ1-6	CASSQNSPLHF	TGTGCCAGCAGCCAGAATTCACCCCTCCACTTT
TRBV6-5	few	.	TRBJ1-5	CASSKQVNQPQHF	TGTGCCAGCAGTAAACAGGTTAATCAGCCCCAGCATTTT
TRBV7-6	.	.	TRBJ1-1	CASSLSGNTEAFF	TGTGCCAGCAGCTTGTCGGGGAACACTGAAGCTTTCTTT
TRBV18	.	.	TRBJ2-1	CASSPSQGNYNEQFF	TGTGCCAGCTCACCAAGCCAGGGGAACTACAATGAGCAGTTCTTC
TRBV3-1/TRBV3-2	.	TRBD2	TRBJ2-5	CASSQASGGAQETQYF	TGTGCCAGCAGCCAAGCTAGCGGGGGGGCCCAAGAGACCCAGTACTTC
TRBV2	.	.	TRBJ2-7	CASSVPDSEYEQYF	TGTGCCAGCAGTGTCCCGGACAGTGAATACGAGCAGTACTTC
TRBV6-5	.	.	TRBJ2-1	CASSLRGFSYNEQFF	TGTGCCAGCAGCCTGCGGGGTTTCTCCTACAATGAGCAGTTCTTC
TRBV5-1	.	.	TRBJ2-7	CASSLARTGAYEQYF	TGCGCCAGCAGCTTGGCCCGAACTGGAGCCTACGAGCAGTACTTC
TRBV28	.	TRBD1	TRBJ2-1	CASSLLGTGGHNEQFF	TGTGCCAGCAGTTTATTAGGGACAGGGGGTCACAATGAGCAGTTCTTC
TRBV5-4	.	TRBD2	TRBJ2-5	CASSSTSGGGETQYF	TGTGCCAGCAGCTCGACTAGCGGGGGCGGGGAGACCCAGTACTTC
TRBV6-5	.	.	TRBJ1-4	CASRLGQNNEKLFF	TGTGCCAGCAGGCTAGGACAGAACAATGAAAAACTGTTTTTT
TRBV18	.	TRBD2	TRBJ2-1	CASSPLTSGGVNEQFF	TGTGCCAGCTCACCCCTGACTAGCGGGGGGGTCAATGAGCAGTTCTTC
TRBV5-8	.	TRBD1	TRBJ2-5	CASSRLGQIQETQYF	TGTGCCAGCAGCCGACTGGGACAGATCCAAGAGACCCAGTACTTC
TRBV7-2	.	TRBD2	TRBJ2-3	CASGRSGGTDTQYF	TGTGCCAGCGGCCGTAGCGGGGGCACAGATACGCAGTATTTT
TRBV7-2	.	.	TRBJ2-7	CASSLFAEGEQYF	TGTGCCAGCAGCTTGTTTGCGGAGGGCGAGCAGTACTTC
TRBV5-4	.	.	TRBJ1-1	CASRRGTVNTEAFF	TGTGCCAGCAGGCGCGGGACCGTAAACACTGAAGCTTTCTTT
TRBV9	few	.	TRBJ1-2	CASSVGPSNYGYTF	TGTGCCAGCAGCGTAGGTCCCTCTAACTATGGCTACACCTTC
TRBV5-1	.	.	TRBJ2-1	CASSPGHSSYNEQFF	TGCGCCAGCAGCCCGGGACATTCCTCCTACAATGAGCAGTTCTTC
TRBV9	.	.	TRBJ1-6	CASSGDGGGSPLHF	TGTGCCAGCAGCGGCGACGGGGGGGGTTCACCCCTCCACTTT
TRBV6-5	few	.	TRBJ2-2	CASSYNFMNTGELFF	TGTGCCAGCAGTTACAATTTCATGAACACCGGGGAGCTGTTTTTT
TRBV28	few	.	TRBJ1-5	CASSRDRYSNQPQHF	TGTGCCAGCAGTCGCGACAGGTATAGCAATCAGCCCCAGCATTTT
TRBV9	.	.	TRBJ2-3	CASSVARKAGSTDTQYF	TGTGCCAGCAGCGTAGCTAGGAAGGCGGGGTCCACAGATACGCAGTATTTT
TRBV11-3	.	.	TRBJ1-1	CASSYRSMNTEAFF	TGTGCCAGCAGTTACAGGTCAATGAACACTGAAGCTTTCTTT
TRBV18	.	.	TRBJ1-1	CASSRQNTEAFF	TGTGCCAGCTCACGACAGAACACTGAAGCTTTCTTT
TRBV5-5	.	.	TRBJ2-7	CASSLWGAHEQYF	TGTGCCAGCAGCTTGTGGGGCGCCCACGAGCAGTACTTC
TRBV3-1/TRBV3-2	once	TRBD1	TRBJ2-5	CASSLLTGETQYF	TGTGCCAGCAGCCTCCTGACAGGGGAGACCCAGTACTTC
TRBV12-3/TRBV12-4	few	.	TRBJ1-2	CASSSNPRGGYTF	TGTGCCAGCAGTTCAAACCCCAGGGGCGGCTACACCTTC
TRBV24-1	few	TRBD1	TRBJ2-7	CATYKRGRVAYEQYF	TGTGCCACCTACAAGAGGGGGCGCGTCGCCTACGAGCAGTACTTC
TRBV4-1	.	.	TRBJ2-7	CASSQEPRLDEQYF	TGCGCCAGCAGCCAAGAACCGCGTTTGGACGAGCAGTACTTC
TRBV5-4	.	.	TRBJ1-3	CASSDGQTGNTIYF	TGTGCCAGCAGTGATGGGCAGACTGGAAACACCATATATTTT
TRBV5-1	.	TRBD1	TRBJ2-1	CASSLIRGTYNEQFF	TGCGCCAGCAGCTTGATCAGGGGGACCTACAATGAGCAGTTCTTC
TRBV5-4	.	TRBD2	TRBJ2-5	CASSLVGWLAGGMGETQYF	TGTGCCAGCAGCTTGGTCGGATGGCTAGCGGGGGGGATGGGAGAGACCCAGTACTTC
TRBV25-1	few	TRBD2	TRBJ2-1	CASSSPWSGGAFF	TGTGCCAGCAGTAGCCCCTGGAGCGGGGGCGCCTTCTTC
TRBV5-1	.	.	TRBJ1-1	CASSLRGLNTEAFF	TGCGCCAGCAGCTTAAGAGGGCTTAACACTGAAGCTTTCTTT